Listed below are T cell receptor beta chains from one sample, sequenced in a study of T cells after yellow fever vaccination. Using its own MiXCR run on the 5' RACE reads, TCRdb lists one record per CDR3 protein. The table shows 160,000 or so distinct CDR3 sequences, with around 7.3% occurring only once. The sequencing used CD4+ T cells sorted from PBMCs, collected around 5 days after the first yellow fever vaccination. The source is a young man who received the YFV17D yellow fever vaccine. Each CDR3 is given with its conserved first and last residue.

cdr3_length j_call v_call cdr3_aa
15 TRBJ2-5 TRBV10-3 CAISETTGTGETQYF
15 TRBJ1-2 TRBV7-9 CASSLRDRVFYGYTF
15 TRBJ2-1 TRBV20-1 CSASPDQSSYNEQFF
13 TRBJ2-5 TRBV5-1 CASSSLGGGTQYF
15 TRBJ2-3 TRBV5-1 CASSLGGFGTDTQYF
12 TRBJ2-5 TRBV28 CASRASTTTQYF
20 TRBJ1-2 TRBV10-3 CAISESIPAEKGGLMDGYTF
13 TRBJ1-1 TRBV7-3 CASAQNSNTEAFF
14 TRBJ2-3 TRBV7-2 CASSSTGTGLTQYF
16 TRBJ1-4 TRBV5-1 CASSLGRGGANEKLFF
14 TRBJ1-3 TRBV4-2 CASSQEGPGNTIYF
11 TRBJ2-5 TRBV12-3/TRBV12-4 CASSSGETQYF
13 TRBJ1-5 TRBV3-1 CASSQTWSQPQHF
18 TRBJ1-2 TRBV12-3/TRBV12-4 CASGRDWPVRGKDYGYTF
16 TRBJ2-3 TRBV10-3 CAISEAATTSTDTQYF
18 TRBJ2-6 TRBV20-1 CSARDPSKGDSGANVLTF
13 TRBJ2-5 TRBV3-1 CASSQASPETQYF
17 TRBJ2-1 TRBV27 CASSVRLAGGTNNEQFF
15 TRBJ1-3 TRBV6-5 CASSYEVYSGNTIYF
15 TRBJ1-1 TRBV10-3 CASYRGTQGRSEAFF
11 TRBJ1-6 TRBV21-1 CASTPRSPLHF
14 TRBJ1-6 TRBV27 CASQTGNYNSPLHF
15 TRBJ1-5 TRBV6-2/TRBV6-3 CASSKDSYSNQPQHF
15 TRBJ1-4 TRBV5-4 CASSLWGQGFEKLFF
14 TRBJ2-2 TRBV7-7 CASSLFTNTGELFF
14 TRBJ2-7 TRBV7-2 CASSSGTGYYEQYF
12 TRBJ2-3 TRBV7-9 CASSSITDTQYF
16 TRBJ2-6 TRBV15 CATSRARTSGANVLTF
13 TRBJ1-1 TRBV3-1 CASSPDFRAEAFF
17 TRBJ2-4 TRBV12-5 CASGLVLRGGGRNIQYF
11 TRBJ2-7 TRBV20-1 CSAGGAYEQYF
16 TRBJ1-3 TRBV18 CASSPPRLPSGNTIYF
14 TRBJ2-3 TRBV6-2/TRBV6-3 CASSFTRGADTQYF
14 TRBJ2-6 TRBV7-3 CASSYGSGANVLTF
14 TRBJ2-5 TRBV5-1 CASSLGQGQETQYF